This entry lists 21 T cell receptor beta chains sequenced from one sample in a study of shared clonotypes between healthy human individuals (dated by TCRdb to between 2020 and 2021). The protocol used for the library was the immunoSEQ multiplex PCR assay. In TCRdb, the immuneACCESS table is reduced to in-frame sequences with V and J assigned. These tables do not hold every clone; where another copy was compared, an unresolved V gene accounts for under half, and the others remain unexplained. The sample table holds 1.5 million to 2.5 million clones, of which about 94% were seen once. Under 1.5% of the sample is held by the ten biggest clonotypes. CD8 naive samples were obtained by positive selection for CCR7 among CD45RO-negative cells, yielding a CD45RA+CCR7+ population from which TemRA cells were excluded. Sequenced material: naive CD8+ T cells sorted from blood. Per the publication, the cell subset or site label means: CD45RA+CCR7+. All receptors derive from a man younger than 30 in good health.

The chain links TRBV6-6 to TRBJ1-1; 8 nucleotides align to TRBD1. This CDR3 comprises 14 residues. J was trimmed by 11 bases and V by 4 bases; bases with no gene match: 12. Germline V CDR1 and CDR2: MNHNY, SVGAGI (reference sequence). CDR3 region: CASSLDRDLIEAFF. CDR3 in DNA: TGTGCCAGCAGTTTGGACAGGGATCTTATCGAGGCTTTCTTT.

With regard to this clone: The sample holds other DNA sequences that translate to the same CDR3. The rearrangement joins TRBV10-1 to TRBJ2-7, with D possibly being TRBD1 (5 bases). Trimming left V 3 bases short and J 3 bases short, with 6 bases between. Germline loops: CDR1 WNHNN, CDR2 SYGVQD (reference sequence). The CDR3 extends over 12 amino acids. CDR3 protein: CASSDTGYEQYF. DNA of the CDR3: TGCGCCAGCAGTGATACAGGCTACGAGCAGTACTTC.

This chain's CDR3 is CASTPGAANYGYTF. The CDR3 DNA sequence: TGTGCCAGCACCCCCGGCGCGGCGAACTATGGCTACACCTTC. The chain combines TRBV5-6 with TRBJ1-2; D unclear. The CDR3 runs to 14 residues. V lost 6 bases, J lost 2 bases, and 14 bases lay in between. Germline CDR1 SGHDT, CDR2 YYEEEE.

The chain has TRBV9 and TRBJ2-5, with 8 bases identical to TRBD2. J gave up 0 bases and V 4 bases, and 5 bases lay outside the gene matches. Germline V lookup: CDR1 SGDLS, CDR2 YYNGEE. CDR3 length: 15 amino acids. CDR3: CASSIQAGDQETQYF. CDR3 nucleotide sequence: TGTGCCAGCAGCATACAAGCGGGGGACCAAGAGACCCAGTACTTC.

The DNA of the CDR3 is TGTGCCAGCAGTGATTTGGGGACGGGAGACAATGAGCAGTTCTTC. Amino acid sequence: CASSDLGTGDNEQFF. The chain joins TRBV2 to TRBJ2-1, with a tentative D call TRBD2 (6 bases). Germline CDR1 and CDR2: SNHLY and FYNNEI. The CDR3 has 15 amino acids. V shed 3 bases and J shed 5 bases, with 14 bases lying between them.

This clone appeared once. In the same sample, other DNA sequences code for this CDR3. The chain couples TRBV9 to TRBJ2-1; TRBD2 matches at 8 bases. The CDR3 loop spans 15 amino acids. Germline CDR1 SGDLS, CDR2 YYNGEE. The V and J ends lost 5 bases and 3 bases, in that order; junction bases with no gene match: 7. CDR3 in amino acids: CASSASGTSYNEQFF. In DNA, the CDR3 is TGTGCCAGCAGTGCCTCGGGGACTAGCTACAATGAGCAGTTCTTC.

In DNA, the CDR3 is TGTGCCAGCAGCTTGGAGGACAGTGCCTACGAGCAGTACTTC. It translates to CASSLEDSAYEQYF. This sequence joins TRBV5-5 and TRBJ2-7, with D perhaps TRBD1 (6 bases). With 0 bases removed from V and 2 bases from J, the gap between germline ends came to 9 bases. The germline V gene has CDR1 SGHKS and CDR2 YYEKEE (reference sequence). The CDR3 extends over 14 amino acids.

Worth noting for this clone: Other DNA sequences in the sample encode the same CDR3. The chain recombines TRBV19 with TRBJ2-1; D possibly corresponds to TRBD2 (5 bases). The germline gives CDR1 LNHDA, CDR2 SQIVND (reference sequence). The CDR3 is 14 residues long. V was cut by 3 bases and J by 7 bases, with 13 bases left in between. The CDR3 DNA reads TGTGCCAGTAGTATTGGAGGCGGGCGGAATGAGCAGTTCTTC. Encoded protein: CASSIGGGRNEQFF.

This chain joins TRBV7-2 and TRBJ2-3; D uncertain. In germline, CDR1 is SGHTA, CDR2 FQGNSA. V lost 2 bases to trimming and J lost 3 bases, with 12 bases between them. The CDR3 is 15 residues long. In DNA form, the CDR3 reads TGTGCCAGCAGCTTAATTATTGGGTGGACAGATACGCAGTATTTT. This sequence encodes CASSLIIGWTDTQYF.

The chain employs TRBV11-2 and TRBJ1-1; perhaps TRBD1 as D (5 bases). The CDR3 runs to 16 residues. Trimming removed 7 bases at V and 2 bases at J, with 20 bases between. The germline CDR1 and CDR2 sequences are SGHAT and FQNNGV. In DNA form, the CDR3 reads TGTGCCAGCACCCCTAGGGAGACAGCTACCAACACTGAAGCTTTCTTT. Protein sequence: CASTPRETATNTEAFF.

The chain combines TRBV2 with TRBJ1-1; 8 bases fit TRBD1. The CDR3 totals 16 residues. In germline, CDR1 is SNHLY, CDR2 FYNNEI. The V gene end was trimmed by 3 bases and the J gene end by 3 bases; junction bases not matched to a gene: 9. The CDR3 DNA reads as TGTGCCAGCAGTGACCCTAGACAGGGGCGGGACACTGAAGCTTTCTTT. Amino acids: CASSDPRQGRDTEAFF. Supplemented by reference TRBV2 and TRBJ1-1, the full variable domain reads EPEVTQTPSHQVTQMGQEVILRCVPISNHLYFYWYRQILGQKVEFLVSFYNNEISEKSEIFDDQFSVERPDGSNFTLKIRSTKLEDSAMYFCASSDPRQGRDTEAFFGQGTRLTVV.

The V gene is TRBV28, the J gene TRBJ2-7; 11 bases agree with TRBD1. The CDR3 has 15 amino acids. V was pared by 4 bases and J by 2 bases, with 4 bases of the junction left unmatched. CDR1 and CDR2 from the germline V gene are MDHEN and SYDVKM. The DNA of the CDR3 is TGTGCCAGCAGTTACGGGACAGGGGGGACCTACGAGCAGTACTTC. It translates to CASSYGTGGTYEQYF.

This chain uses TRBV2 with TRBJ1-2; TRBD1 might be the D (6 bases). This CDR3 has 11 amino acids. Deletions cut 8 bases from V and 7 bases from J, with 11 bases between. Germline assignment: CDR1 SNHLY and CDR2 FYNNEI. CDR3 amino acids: CASFGGAGYTF. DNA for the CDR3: TGTGCCAGCTTCGGGGGGGCTGGCTACACCTTC.

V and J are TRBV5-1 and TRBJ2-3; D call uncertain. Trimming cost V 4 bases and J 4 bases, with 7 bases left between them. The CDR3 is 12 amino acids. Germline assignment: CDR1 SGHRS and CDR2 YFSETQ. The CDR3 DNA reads TGCGCCAGCAGCCCGGAAGCAGATACGCAGTATTTT. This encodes CASSPEADTQYF. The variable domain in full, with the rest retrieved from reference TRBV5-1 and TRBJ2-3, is KAGVTQTPRYLIKTRGQQVTLSCSPISGHRSVSWYQQTPGQGLQFLFEYFSETQRNKGNFPGRFSGRQFSNSRSEMNVSTLELGDSALYLCASSPEADTQYFGPGTRLTVL.

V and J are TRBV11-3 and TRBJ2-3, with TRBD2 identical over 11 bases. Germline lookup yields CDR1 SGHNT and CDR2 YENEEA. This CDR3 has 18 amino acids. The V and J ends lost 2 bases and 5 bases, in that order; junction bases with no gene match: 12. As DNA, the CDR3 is TGTGCCAGCAGCTTACGATCGACTAGCGGGGCCGGGGGAGATACGCAGTATTTT. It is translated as CASSLRSTSGAGGDTQYF.

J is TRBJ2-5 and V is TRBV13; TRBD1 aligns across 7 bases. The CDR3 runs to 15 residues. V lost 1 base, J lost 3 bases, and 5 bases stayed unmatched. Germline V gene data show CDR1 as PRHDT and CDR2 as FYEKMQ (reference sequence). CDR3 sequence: CASSLDGTAEETQYF. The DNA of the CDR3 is TGTGCCAGCAGCTTAGACGGGACAGCTGAAGAGACCCAGTACTTC.

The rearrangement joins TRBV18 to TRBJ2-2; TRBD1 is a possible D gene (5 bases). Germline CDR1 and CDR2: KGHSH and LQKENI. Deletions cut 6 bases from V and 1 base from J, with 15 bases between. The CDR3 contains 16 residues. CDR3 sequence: CASSTKETGNTGELFF. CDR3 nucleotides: TGTGCCAGCTCGACAAAGGAAACAGGGAACACCGGGGAGCTGTTTTTT. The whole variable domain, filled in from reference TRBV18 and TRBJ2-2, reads NAGVMQNPRHLVRRRGQEARLRCSPMKGHSHVYWYRQLPEEGLKFMVYLQKENIIDESGMPKERFSAEFPKEGPSILRIQQVVRGDSAAYFCASSTKETGNTGELFFGEGSRLTVL.

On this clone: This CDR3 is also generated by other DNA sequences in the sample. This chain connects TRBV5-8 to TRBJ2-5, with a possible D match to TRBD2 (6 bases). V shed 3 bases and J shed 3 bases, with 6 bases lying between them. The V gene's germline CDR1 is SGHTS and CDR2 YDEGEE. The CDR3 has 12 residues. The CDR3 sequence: CASSSGEETQYF. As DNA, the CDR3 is TGTGCCAGCAGCTCGGGGGAAGAGACCCAGTACTTC.

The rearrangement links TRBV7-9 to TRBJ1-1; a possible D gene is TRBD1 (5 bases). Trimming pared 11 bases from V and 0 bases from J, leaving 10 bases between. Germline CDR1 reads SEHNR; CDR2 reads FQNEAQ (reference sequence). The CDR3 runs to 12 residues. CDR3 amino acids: CAGQTMNTEAFF. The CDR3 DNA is TGTGCCGGACAAACTATGAACACTGAAGCTTTCTTT. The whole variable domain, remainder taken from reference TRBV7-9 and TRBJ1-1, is DTGVSQNPRHKITKRGQNVTFRCDPISEHNRLYWYRQTLGQGPEFLTYFQNEAQLEKSRLLSDRFSAERPKGSFSTLEIQRTEQGDSAMYLCAGQTMNTEAFFGQGTRLTVV.

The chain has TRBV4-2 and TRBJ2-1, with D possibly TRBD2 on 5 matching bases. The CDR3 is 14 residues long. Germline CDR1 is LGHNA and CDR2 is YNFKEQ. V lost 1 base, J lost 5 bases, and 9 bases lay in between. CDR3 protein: CASSQGGINNEQFF. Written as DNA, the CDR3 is TGTGCCAGCAGCCAAGGAGGGATCAACAATGAGCAGTTCTTC.

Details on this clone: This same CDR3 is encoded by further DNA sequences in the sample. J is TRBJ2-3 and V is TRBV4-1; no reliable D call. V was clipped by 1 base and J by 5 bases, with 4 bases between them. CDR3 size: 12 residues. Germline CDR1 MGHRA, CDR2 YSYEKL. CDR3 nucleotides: TGCGCCAGCAGCCAAGGTAGAGATACGCAGTATTTT. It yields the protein CASSQGRDTQYF.